A selection of T cell receptor beta chains follows, all from one sample in a study of blood T cells in healthy people across ages. TCRdb redid the calling of the 5' RACE reads with MiXCR, one entry per CDR3 protein. Among roughly 1.7 million distinct CDR3 sequences, 34% were seen once, and the ten largest hold about 11%. The sequenced sample was blood. These receptor sequences come from a woman aged 30 to 39 in good health. Both conserved end residues are trimmed from each CDR3. Size is stated for part of the rows, as once, few or many counts, or as a class when the clone is expanded.

CDR3 protein: SAINMNTEAF
clone size: -
V gene: TRBV20-1
J gene: TRBJ1-1

CDR3 protein: ASSESSNRGYT
clone size: -
V gene: TRBV2
J gene: TRBJ1-2

CDR3 protein: TSSTREATQY
clone size: -
V gene: TRBV12-3/TRBV12-4
J gene: TRBJ2-3

CDR3 protein: SASALARPCNEQY
clone size: -
V gene: TRBV20-1
J gene: TRBJ2-7

CDR3 protein: ATSDRLAGVGGNEQF
clone size: few
V gene: TRBV24-1
J gene: TRBJ2-1

CDR3 protein: ASSSRLAGGIDTQY
clone size: many
V gene: TRBV4-1
J gene: TRBJ2-3

CDR3 protein: ASSRYPTGGRETQY
clone size: -
V gene: TRBV11-2
J gene: TRBJ2-5

CDR3 protein: ASSRDRGATSTEVF
clone size: -
V gene: TRBV28
J gene: TRBJ1-1

CDR3 protein: ASSVAVWAITDTQY
clone size: few
V gene: TRBV9
J gene: TRBJ2-3

CDR3 protein: ASSSLQGNEQF
clone size: few
V gene: TRBV5-1
J gene: TRBJ2-1

CDR3 protein: ASSPQRSTSTDTQY
clone size: -
V gene: TRBV7-6
J gene: TRBJ2-3

CDR3 protein: ASSERVSNQPQH
clone size: few
V gene: TRBV2
J gene: TRBJ1-5

CDR3 protein: SAAPPLTGGWYEQY
clone size: few
V gene: TRBV20-1
J gene: TRBJ2-7

CDR3 protein: ASRRGTINQPQH
clone size: few
V gene: TRBV2
J gene: TRBJ1-5

CDR3 protein: SASVYRSTEAF
clone size: -
V gene: TRBV20-1
J gene: TRBJ1-1

CDR3 protein: SAVTSGRTIRPYEQY
clone size: -
V gene: TRBV20-1
J gene: TRBJ2-7

CDR3 protein: AWTVGHGYGYT
clone size: once
V gene: TRBV30
J gene: TRBJ1-2

CDR3 protein: ASSLSVTRRNEKLF
clone size: -
V gene: TRBV27
J gene: TRBJ1-4

CDR3 protein: ASSTRDRGLSYEQY
clone size: many
V gene: TRBV5-1
J gene: TRBJ2-7

CDR3 protein: ASSIRPGVNNEQF
clone size: -
V gene: TRBV7-3
J gene: TRBJ2-1

CDR3 protein: ASSRGWGSTDTQY
clone size: -
V gene: TRBV18
J gene: TRBJ2-3

CDR3 protein: ASGADNGYT
clone size: -
V gene: TRBV9
J gene: TRBJ1-2

CDR3 protein: ASSLERATDTQY
clone size: few
V gene: TRBV12-3/TRBV12-4
J gene: TRBJ2-3

CDR3 protein: AGSLGTGTYEQY
clone size: few
V gene: TRBV5-6
J gene: TRBJ2-7

CDR3 protein: AIRDRASDEQF
clone size: -
V gene: TRBV10-3
J gene: TRBJ2-1

CDR3 protein: SASGDPSSYNEQF
clone size: few
V gene: TRBV20-1
J gene: TRBJ2-1

CDR3 protein: ASSLGGVQGTDTQY
clone size: -
V gene: TRBV5-5
J gene: TRBJ2-3

CDR3 protein: ASSQEPGLAGYNEQF
clone size: many
V gene: TRBV4-2
J gene: TRBJ2-1

CDR3 protein: ASSLGAEIHGYT
clone size: -
V gene: TRBV5-6
J gene: TRBJ1-2

CDR3 protein: SLLAGPGSYNEQF
clone size: many
V gene: TRBV29-1
J gene: TRBJ2-1

CDR3 protein: AISGGDSVF
clone size: many
V gene: TRBV10-3
J gene: TRBJ1-4

CDR3 protein: ASSQGTGISNQPQH
clone size: -
V gene: TRBV4-2
J gene: TRBJ1-5

CDR3 protein: SARDPQTSGTSTDTQY
clone size: -
V gene: TRBV20-1
J gene: TRBJ2-3

CDR3 protein: ASSLSGLAGVNEQF
clone size: many
V gene: TRBV27
J gene: TRBJ2-1

CDR3 protein: ASSPGRIYGYT
clone size: -
V gene: TRBV12-3/TRBV12-4
J gene: TRBJ1-2

CDR3 protein: ASSFGQGFSEQY
clone size: -
V gene: TRBV12-3/TRBV12-4
J gene: TRBJ2-7

CDR3 protein: TSSLGRATTGNEQF
clone size: -
V gene: TRBV5-1
J gene: TRBJ2-1

CDR3 protein: ASSQVTTGVHEQY
clone size: -
V gene: TRBV4-1
J gene: -

CDR3 protein: AISEVDREADYGCT
clone size: -
V gene: TRBV10-3
J gene: TRBJ1-2

CDR3 protein: ASSSPRGGGRGEQF
clone size: few
V gene: TRBV6-5
J gene: TRBJ2-1

CDR3 protein: SAHRGLDEQY
clone size: few
V gene: TRBV20-1
J gene: TRBJ2-7

CDR3 protein: ASSYPGQGLFGYT
clone size: -
V gene: TRBV28
J gene: TRBJ1-2

CDR3 protein: ASSSTWEGFINEQF
clone size: once
V gene: TRBV7-9
J gene: TRBJ2-1

CDR3 protein: SVGGGGWETQY
clone size: few
V gene: TRBV29-1
J gene: TRBJ2-5

CDR3 protein: ASSQLEGRDIQY
clone size: -
V gene: TRBV5-4
J gene: TRBJ2-4